The present T cell receptor (beta chain) was sequenced within a study of Graves' ophthalmopathy and Graves' hyperthyroidism. Having ophthalmopathy, the donors showed moderate-to-severe activity, CAS ≥3 and NOSPECS ≥4, with disease lasting under 3 months. CDR1 and CDR2 from the germline V gene are MDHEN and SYDVKM. The CDR3 is 14 residues long. V was clipped by 7 bases and J by 5 bases; unmatched bases: 5. From RNA, the CDR3 regions of TCR beta chains were amplified and sequenced. Investigators did first-round RT-PCR with HTBI primers, then second-round multiplex PCR. TCRdb used MiXCR to reprocess the multiplex PCR reads, holding one entry per CDR3 protein. The data show under 350,000 distinct CDR3 sequences, about 17% seen once. This clonotype was found many times.

Sequenced: peripheral blood. The chain has TRBV28 and TRBJ2-2; 9 bases map to TRBD1. The TCR originated in an adult man with Graves' ophthalmopathy. CDR3 amino acids: CASIVGQGTGELFF. The DNA of the CDR3 is TGTGCCAGCATCGTGGGACAGGGTACCGGGGAGCTGTTTTTT.